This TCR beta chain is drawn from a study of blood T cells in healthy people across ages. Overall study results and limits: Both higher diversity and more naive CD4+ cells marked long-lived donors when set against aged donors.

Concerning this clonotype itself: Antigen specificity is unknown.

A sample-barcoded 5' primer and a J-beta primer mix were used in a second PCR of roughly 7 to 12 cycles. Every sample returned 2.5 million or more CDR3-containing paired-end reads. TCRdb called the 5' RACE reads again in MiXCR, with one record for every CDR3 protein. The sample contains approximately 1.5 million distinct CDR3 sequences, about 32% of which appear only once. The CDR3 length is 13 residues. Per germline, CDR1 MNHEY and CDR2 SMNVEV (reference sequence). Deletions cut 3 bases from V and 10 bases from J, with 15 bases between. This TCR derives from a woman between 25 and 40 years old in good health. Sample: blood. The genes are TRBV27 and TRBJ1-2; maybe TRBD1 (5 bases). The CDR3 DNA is TGTGCCAGCAGTTTGGGGCAGTGGGATGACTACACCTTC. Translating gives CASSLGQWDDYTF.